Listed below are T cell receptor beta chains from one sample, sequenced in a study of OX40 agonist ivuxolimab in advanced cancers. The protocol was immunoSEQ multiplex PCR, while the TCRdb copy is restricted to in-frame clones and leaves out a portion. This table has 15,000 to 25,000 clones, approximately 73% appearing once. Sequenced here: CD4+ or CD8+ T cells sorted from blood, sampled in a trial of the OX40 agonist ivuxolimab. The source of these receptors is an adult with an advanced solid tumor such as melanoma, head and neck, liver or kidney cancer. Each CDR3 is given with its conserved first and last residue. D genes are given only for firm matches. Where a row states a size, it is once, few, many or the class of an expanded clone; other rows omit it.

d_call,j_call,v_call,clone_size,cdr3_nt,cdr3_aa
.,TRBJ2-7,TRBV7-2,.,TGTGCCAGCAGCCGGGACCTAGGGGAAAGGCAGTACTTC,CASSRDLGERQYF
TRBD2,TRBJ2-5,TRBV6-5,.,TGTGCCAGCAGCCTGGCGGGGGGGCAGGAGACCCAGTACTTC,CASSLAGGQETQYF
TRBD2,TRBJ2-1,TRBV11-2,.,TGTGCCAGCAGCTTACAAGCGGGAGGACCCTACAATGAGCAGTTCTTC,CASSLQAGGPYNEQFF
.,TRBJ2-1,TRBV6-5,few,TGTGCCAGCAGTTACTCGTTCGGGGATGAGCAGTTCTTC,CASSYSFGDEQFF
.,TRBJ2-6,TRBV29-1,.,TGCAGCGTTGAACTAGAGGGCTCTGGGGCCAACGTCCTGACTTTC,CSVELEGSGANVLTF
.,TRBJ2-5,TRBV6-1,few,TGTGCCAGCAGGGTTCGGATTCGAGAGACCCAGTACTTC,CASRVRIRETQYF
TRBD2,TRBJ2-5,TRBV9,.,TGTGCCAGCAGCGGCACTAGCGGGGGGGCCATCGAGACCCAGTACTTC,CASSGTSGGAIETQYF
TRBD2,TRBJ2-5,TRBV27,few,TGTGCCAGCAGTTTATCCGCCGGAGCGGGACCACAAGAGACCCAGTACTTC,CASSLSAGAGPQETQYF
.,TRBJ1-1,TRBV28,medium-sized,TGTGCCAGCAGTTTATCGCAGTCCAAGGTGAACACTGAAGCTTTCTTT,CASSLSQSKVNTEAFF
.,TRBJ2-7,TRBV7-9,.,TGTGCCAGCAGCTTCACGGGGGTGCCATCCTACGAGCAGTACTTC,CASSFTGVPSYEQYF
.,TRBJ2-2,TRBV28,.,TGTGCCAGCAGCCCTTTACAGGGAGGTACCGGGGAGCTGTTTTTT,CASSPLQGGTGELFF
.,TRBJ2-7,TRBV18,.,TGTGCCAGCTCGCGCCCGGACAGAGACTACGAGCAGTACTTC,CASSRPDRDYEQYF
TRBD1,TRBJ2-7,TRBV5-5,few,TGTGCCAGCAGCCTGGACAGGGCCTACGAGCAGTACTTC,CASSLDRAYEQYF
.,TRBJ1-2,TRBV19,few,TGTGCCAGTAGTATCACCGGTAGCTATGGCTACACCTTC,CASSITGSYGYTF
TRBD1,TRBJ2-2,TRBV2,medium-sized,TGTGCCAGCAGGGGGACAGGACTGAACACCGGGGAGCTGTTTTTT,CASRGTGLNTGELFF
.,TRBJ2-7,TRBV7-2,few,TGTGCCAGCAGTTCCACCGGGACCTCCGGCAACTACTACGAGCAGTACTTC,CASSSTGTSGNYYEQYF
.,TRBJ1-1,TRBV2,.,TGTGCCAGCAGCGGACAGACCATGAACACTGAAGCTTTCTTT,CASSGQTMNTEAFF
.,TRBJ1-1,TRBV7-9,.,TGTGCCAGCAGCCCCGACGGGAACACTGAAGCTTTCTTT,CASSPDGNTEAFF
.,TRBJ2-1,TRBV19,few,TGTGCCAGTAGTATAGGGGACAATGAGCAGTTCTTC,CASSIGDNEQFF
TRBD2,TRBJ2-3,TRBV7-8,.,TGTGCCAGCAGCTCCGGGGGGGCCGCAGATACGCAGTATTTT,CASSSGGAADTQYF
.,TRBJ2-1,TRBV19,.,TGTGCCAGCCAACGGGTCGGGGCCCAGGAGCAGTTCTTC,CASQRVGAQEQFF
TRBD2,TRBJ2-1,TRBV19,medium-sized,TGTGCCAGTAGTATAGGGGCTAGCGGGAGCCTCTACAATGAGCAGTTCTTC,CASSIGASGSLYNEQFF
.,TRBJ2-1,TRBV6-6,.,TGTGCCAGCAGTGACGGTGGGGAGCAGTTCTTC,CASSDGGEQFF
.,TRBJ2-5,TRBV19,once,TGTGCCAGTAGCAGGGAAGGAGAGACCCAGTACTTC,CASSREGETQYF
.,TRBJ2-1,TRBV7-9,.,TGTGCCGGCAGCTCATTGGGGGATGAGCAGTTCTTC,CAGSSLGDEQFF
.,TRBJ2-5,TRBV9,few,TGTGCCAGCAGCGTATGGGACGGGGAGACCCAGTACTTC,CASSVWDGETQYF
.,TRBJ1-5,TRBV19,few,TGTGCCAGTAGTACTTCACATCAGCCCCAGCATTTT,CASSTSHQPQHF
.,TRBJ2-2,TRBV14,.,TGTGCCAGTAGTACAGGGACCGGGGAGCTGTTTTTT,CASSTGTGELFF
.,TRBJ2-7,TRBV7-2,few,TGTGCCAGCAGCTTAGGAAAGGGGGGGCAGGGTGCCTACGAGCAGTACTTC,CASSLGKGGQGAYEQYF
TRBD1,TRBJ1-4,TRBV4-3,few,TGCGCCAGCAGCCAAGTCATCTCCCAGGGGGCTGATCTGTTTTTT,CASSQVISQGADLFF
.,TRBJ1-4,TRBV4-2,.,TGTGCCAGCAGCCAAGGTGGTTATAGTAATGAAAAACTGTTTTTT,CASSQGGYSNEKLFF
.,TRBJ2-1,TRBV2,.,TGTGCCAGCAGTTTCACGGAATACAATGAGCAGTTCTTC,CASSFTEYNEQFF
.,TRBJ2-1,TRBV27,.,TGTGCCAGTGACAGGTTTAACAATGAGCAGTTCTTC,CASDRFNNEQFF
.,TRBJ2-5,TRBV27,.,TGTGCCAGCCGCGGACCGGAAGAGACCCAGTACTTC,CASRGPEETQYF
.,TRBJ1-2,TRBV5-1,.,TGCGCCAGCAGCCCCGGGGGGGGTGACTTCTTCTATGGCTACACCTTC,CASSPGGGDFFYGYTF
.,TRBJ2-7,TRBV5-6,many,TGTGCCAGCACCCTCGGGGGTTCCTACGAGCAGTACTTC,CASTLGGSYEQYF
.,TRBJ2-1,TRBV28,.,TGTGCCAGCAGTTTTGCGGGGAACCATGAGCAGTTCTTC,CASSFAGNHEQFF
TRBD2,TRBJ2-5,TRBV4-3,.,TGCGCCAGCAGGCCAGGGCGGGGGGGTAGAGGGACCCAGTACTTC,CASRPGRGGRGTQYF
TRBD1,TRBJ1-5,TRBV11-2,.,TGTGCCAGCAGCTCCGCAGGGGGCAGGCAGCCCCAGCATTTT,CASSSAGGRQPQHF